The source of this T cell receptor beta chain is a study of T cell changes during pregnancy in multiple sclerosis. There are 12 residues in the CDR3. The germline V gene encodes CDR1 SGHKS and CDR2 YYEKEE (reference sequence). The V end was cut by 4 bases, the J end by 8 bases, with 13 bases between. TCRdb's table, derived via immunoSEQ multiplex PCR, lists solely in-frame clones and lacks some. The sample gives fewer than 95,000 clones, roughly 93% of which show up once; 3.5% to 4.5% is in the top ten. The chain joins TRBV5-5 to TRBJ2-7, with D perhaps matching TRBD1 (6 bases). The TCR comes from a female donor with multiple sclerosis, enrolled in a pregnancy study. The material sequenced was peripheral blood, taken in the first trimester of pregnancy. The CDR3 DNA sequence: TGTGCCAGCAGCCTACAGGGCGTGCAGCAGTACTTC. It specifies CASSLQGVQQYF.